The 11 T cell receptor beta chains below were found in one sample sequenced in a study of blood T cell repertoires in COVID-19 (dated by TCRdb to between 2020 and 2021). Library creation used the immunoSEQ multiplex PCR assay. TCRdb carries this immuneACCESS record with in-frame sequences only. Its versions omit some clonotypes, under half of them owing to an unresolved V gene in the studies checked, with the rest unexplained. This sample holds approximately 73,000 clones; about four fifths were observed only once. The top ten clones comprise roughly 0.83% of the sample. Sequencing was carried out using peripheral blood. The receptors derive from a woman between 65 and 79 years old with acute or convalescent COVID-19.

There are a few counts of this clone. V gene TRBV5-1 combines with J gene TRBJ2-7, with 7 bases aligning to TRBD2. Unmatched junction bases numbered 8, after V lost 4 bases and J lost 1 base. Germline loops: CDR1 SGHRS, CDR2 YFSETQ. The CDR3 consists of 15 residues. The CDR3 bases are TGCGCCAGCAGCCCCCAAGCGGGATCGTCCTACGAGCAGTACTTC. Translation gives CASSPQAGSSYEQYF.

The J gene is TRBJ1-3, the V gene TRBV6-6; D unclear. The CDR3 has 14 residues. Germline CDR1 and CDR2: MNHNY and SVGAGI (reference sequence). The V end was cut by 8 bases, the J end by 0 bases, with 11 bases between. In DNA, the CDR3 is TGTGCCAGCTCCAAGAGTGACTCTGGAAACACCATATATTTT. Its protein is CASSKSDSGNTIYF.

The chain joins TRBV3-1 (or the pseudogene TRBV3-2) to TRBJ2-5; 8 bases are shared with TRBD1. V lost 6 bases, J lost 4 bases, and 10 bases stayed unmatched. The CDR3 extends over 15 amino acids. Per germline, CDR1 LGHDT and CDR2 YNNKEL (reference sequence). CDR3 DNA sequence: TGTGCCAGCAGGTACATTCAGGGGGCCGGAGAGACCCAGTACTTC. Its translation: CASRYIQGAGETQYF.

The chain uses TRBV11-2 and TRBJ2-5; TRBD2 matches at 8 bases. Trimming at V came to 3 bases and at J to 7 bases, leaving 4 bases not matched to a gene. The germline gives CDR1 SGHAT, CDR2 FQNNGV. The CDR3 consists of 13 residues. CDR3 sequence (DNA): TGTGCCAGCAGCTTTGACGGGGGGGCGACCCAGTACTTC. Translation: CASSFDGGATQYF.

As DNA, the CDR3 is TGTGCCAGCAGTTCATACAGGGGGCACTTAACCTCCCAATTTATGGACTATGGCTACACCTTC. It is translated as CASSSYRGHLTSQFMDYGYTF. The V and J genes are TRBV28 and TRBJ1-2; 9 nucleotides align to TRBD1. Germline V lookup: CDR1 MDHEN, CDR2 SYDVKM. The CDR3 has 21 residues. V was clipped by 4 bases and J by 3 bases; unmatched bases: 24.

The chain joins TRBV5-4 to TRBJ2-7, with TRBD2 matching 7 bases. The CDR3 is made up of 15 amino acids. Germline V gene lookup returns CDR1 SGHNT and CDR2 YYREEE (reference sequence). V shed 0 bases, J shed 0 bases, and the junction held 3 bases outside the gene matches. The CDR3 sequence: CASSLERGGSYEQYF. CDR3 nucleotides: TGTGCCAGCAGCTTGGAACGCGGGGGCTCCTACGAGCAGTACTTC.

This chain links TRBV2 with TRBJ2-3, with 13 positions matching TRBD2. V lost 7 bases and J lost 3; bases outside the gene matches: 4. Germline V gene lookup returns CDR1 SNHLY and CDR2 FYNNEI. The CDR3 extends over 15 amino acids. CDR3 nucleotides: TGTGCCAGCATCAGGACTAGCGGGAGTACAGATACGCAGTATTTT. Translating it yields CASIRTSGSTDTQYF.

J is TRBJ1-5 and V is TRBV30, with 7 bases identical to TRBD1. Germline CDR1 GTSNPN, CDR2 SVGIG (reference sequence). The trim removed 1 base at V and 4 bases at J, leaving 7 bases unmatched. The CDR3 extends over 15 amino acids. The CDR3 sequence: CAWSAGDSLNQPQHF. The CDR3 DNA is TGTGCCTGGAGTGCGGGGGACAGCCTGAATCAGCCCCAGCATTTT. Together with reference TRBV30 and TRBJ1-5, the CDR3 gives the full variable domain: SQTIHQWPATLVQPVGSPLSLECTVEGTSNPNLYWYRQAAGRGLQLLFYSVGIGQISSEVPQNLSASRPQDRQFILSSKKLLLSDSGFYLCAWSAGDSLNQPQHFGDGTRLSIL.

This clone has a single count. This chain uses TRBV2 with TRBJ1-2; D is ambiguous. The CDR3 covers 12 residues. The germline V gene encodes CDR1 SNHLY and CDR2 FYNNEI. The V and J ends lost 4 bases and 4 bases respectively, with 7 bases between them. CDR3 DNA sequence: TGTGCCAGCAGTGGGGAGGGCTATGGCTACACCTTC. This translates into CASSGEGYGYTF.

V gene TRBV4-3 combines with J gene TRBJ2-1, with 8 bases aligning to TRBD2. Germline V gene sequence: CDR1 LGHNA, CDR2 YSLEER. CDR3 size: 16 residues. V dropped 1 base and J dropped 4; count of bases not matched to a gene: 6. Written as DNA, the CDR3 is TGCGCCAGCAGCCAAGGGGGACGGGGGGGATACAATGAGCAGTTCTTC. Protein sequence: CASSQGGRGGYNEQFF.

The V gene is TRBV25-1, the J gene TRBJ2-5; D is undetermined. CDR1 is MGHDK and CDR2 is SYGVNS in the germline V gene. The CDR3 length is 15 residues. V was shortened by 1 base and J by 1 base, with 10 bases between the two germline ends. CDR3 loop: CASSESLLSQETQYF. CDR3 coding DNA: TGTGCCAGCAGTGAATCCCTACTTAGCCAAGAGACCCAGTACTTC.